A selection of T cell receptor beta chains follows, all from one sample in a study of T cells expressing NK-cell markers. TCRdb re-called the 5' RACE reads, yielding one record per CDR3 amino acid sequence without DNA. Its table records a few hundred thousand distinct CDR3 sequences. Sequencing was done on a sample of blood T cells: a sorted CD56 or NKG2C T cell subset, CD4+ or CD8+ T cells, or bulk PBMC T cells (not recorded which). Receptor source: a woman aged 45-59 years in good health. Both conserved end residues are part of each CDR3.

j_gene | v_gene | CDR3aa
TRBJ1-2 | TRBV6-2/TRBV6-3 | CASSSTQDRARYGYTF
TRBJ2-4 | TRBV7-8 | CASSLADFDLWNIQYF
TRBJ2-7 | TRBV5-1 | CASSRGQPSYEQYF
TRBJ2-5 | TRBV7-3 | CASSLDSGRAETQYF
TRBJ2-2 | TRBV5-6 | CASSLLAQIENTGELFF
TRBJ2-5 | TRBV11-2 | CASSLVRGTSVRGETQYF
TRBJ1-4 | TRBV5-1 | CASREGGLGKLFF
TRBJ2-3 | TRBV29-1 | CSVEFVGRDRRTDTQYF
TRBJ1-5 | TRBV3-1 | CASSQDSYSNQPQHF
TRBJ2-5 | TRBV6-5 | CASSPSLAETQYF
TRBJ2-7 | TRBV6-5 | CATPWGYEQYF
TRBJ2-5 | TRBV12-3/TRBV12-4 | CASSLQGLAGAETQYF
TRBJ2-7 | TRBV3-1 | CASSVADRFHYEQYF
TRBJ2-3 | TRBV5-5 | CASLWGARDTQYF
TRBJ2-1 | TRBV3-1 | CASSQGPGASRNEQFF
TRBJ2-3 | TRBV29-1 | CSVSRTGGYADTQYF
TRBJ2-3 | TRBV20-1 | CSASPRTGNTDTQYF
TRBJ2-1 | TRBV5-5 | CASSLAGLADNEQFF
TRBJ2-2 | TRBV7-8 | CASSFPFNSGNDDGELFF
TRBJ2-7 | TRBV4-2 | CASSQRGMGPYEQYF
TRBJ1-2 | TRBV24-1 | CATSDGTPDGYTF
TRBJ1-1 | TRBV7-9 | CASSPTGTMNTEAFF
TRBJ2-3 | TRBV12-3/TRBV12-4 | CASSLGSLPYTDTQYF
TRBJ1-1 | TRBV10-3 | CAISASGTGPQSTEAFF
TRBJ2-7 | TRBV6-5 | CASSYGQGPSYEQYF